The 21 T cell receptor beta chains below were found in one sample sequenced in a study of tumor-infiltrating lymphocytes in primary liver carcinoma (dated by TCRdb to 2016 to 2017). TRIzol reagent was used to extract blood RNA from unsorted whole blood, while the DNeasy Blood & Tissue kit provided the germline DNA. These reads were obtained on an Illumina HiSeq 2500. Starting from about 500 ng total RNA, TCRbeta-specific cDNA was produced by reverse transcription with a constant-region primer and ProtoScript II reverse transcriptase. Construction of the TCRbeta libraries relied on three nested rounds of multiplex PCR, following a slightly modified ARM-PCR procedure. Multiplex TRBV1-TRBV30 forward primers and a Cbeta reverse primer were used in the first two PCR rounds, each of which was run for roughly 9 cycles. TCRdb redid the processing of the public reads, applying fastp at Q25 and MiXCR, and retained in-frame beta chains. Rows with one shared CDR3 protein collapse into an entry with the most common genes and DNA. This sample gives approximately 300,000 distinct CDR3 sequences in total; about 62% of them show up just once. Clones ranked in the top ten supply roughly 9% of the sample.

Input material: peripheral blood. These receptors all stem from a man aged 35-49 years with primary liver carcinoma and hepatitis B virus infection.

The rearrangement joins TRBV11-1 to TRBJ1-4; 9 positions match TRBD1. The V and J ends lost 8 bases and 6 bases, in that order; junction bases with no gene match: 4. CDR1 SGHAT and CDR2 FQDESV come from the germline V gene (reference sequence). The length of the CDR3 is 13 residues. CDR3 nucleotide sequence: TGTGCCAGCCCGGGACAGGGAGATGAAAAACTGTTTTTT. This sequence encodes CASPGQGDEKLFF.

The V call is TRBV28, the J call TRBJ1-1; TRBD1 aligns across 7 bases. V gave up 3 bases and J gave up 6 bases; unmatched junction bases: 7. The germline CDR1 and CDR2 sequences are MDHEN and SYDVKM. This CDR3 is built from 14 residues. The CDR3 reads CASSFPQGVAEAFF. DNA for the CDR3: TGTGCCAGCAGTTTTCCCCAGGGGGTGGCTGAAGCTTTCTTT.

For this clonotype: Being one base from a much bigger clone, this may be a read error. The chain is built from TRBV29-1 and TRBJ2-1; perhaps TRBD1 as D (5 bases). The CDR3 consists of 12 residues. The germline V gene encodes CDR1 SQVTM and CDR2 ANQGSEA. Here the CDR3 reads CSVDQGYNVQFF. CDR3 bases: TGCAGCGTTGATCAGGGTTACAATGTGCAGTTCTTC.

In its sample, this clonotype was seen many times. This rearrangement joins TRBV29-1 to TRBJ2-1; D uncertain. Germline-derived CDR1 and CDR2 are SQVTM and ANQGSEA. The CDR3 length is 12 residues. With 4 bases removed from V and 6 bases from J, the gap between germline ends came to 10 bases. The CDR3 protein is CSVGGQFNEQFF. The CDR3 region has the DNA TGCAGCGTTGGTGGTCAGTTCAATGAGCAGTTCTTC.

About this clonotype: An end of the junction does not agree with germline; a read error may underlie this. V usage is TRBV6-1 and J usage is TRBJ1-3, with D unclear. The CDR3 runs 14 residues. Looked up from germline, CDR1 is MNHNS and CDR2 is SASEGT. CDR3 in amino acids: CASGSGHSENTIYF. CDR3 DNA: TGTGCCAGCGGGAGCGGCCACTCTGAAAACACCATATATTTT.

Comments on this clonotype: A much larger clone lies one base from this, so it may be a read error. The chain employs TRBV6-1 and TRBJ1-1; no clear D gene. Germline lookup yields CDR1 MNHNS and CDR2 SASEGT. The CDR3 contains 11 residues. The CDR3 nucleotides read TGTGCCAGCAATCTGAACACTAAAGCTTTCTTT. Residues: CASNLNTKAFF.

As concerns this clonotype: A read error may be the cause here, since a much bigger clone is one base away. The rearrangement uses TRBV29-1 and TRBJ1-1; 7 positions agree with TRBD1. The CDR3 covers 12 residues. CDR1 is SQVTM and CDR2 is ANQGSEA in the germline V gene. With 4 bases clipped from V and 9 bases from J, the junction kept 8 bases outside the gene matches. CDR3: CSVGPVQGKAFF. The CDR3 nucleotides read TGCAGCGTTGGCCCCGTACAGGGGAAAGCTTTCTTT.

This CDR3 is CASSLGSSGTSAKNIQYF. The DNA of the CDR3 is TGTGCCAGCAGCTTGGGTTCTAGCGGGACGTCAGCCAAAAACATTCAGTACTTC. The rearrangement uses TRBV5-4 and TRBJ2-4; 9 bases agree with TRBD2. V trimming: 0 bases; J trimming: 0 bases; junction bases outside the gene matches: 7. The CDR3 extends over 18 amino acids. Germline CDR1 reads SGHNT; CDR2 reads YYREEE (reference sequence).

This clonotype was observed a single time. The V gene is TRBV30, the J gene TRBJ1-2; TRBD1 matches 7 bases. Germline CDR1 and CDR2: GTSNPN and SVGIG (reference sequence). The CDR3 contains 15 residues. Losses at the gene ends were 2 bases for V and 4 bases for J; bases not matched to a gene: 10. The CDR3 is CAWSIPTGPFYGYTF. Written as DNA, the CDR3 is TGTGCCTGGAGTATCCCGACAGGGCCTTTCTATGGCTACACCTTC.

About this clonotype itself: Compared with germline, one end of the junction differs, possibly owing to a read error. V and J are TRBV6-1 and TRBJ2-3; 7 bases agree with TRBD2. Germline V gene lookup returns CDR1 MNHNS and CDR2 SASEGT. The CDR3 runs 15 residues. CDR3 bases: TGTGCCAGCAGCTCCATGGGAGGGAGCGCAGATACGCATTATTTT. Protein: CASSSMGGSADTHYF.

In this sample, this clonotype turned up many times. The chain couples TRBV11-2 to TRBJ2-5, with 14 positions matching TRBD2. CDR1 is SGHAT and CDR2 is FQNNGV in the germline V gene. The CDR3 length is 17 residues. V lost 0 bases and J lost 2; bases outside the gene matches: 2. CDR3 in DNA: TGTGCCAGCAGCTTAGACTGGACTAGCGGGGGGCAAGAGACCCAGTACTTC. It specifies CASSLDWTSGGQETQYF.

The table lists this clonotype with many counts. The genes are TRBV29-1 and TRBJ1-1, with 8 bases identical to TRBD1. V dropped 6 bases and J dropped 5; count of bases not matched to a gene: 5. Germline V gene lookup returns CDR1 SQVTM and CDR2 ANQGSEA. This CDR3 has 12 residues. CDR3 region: CSVGTGMTEAFF. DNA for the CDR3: TGCAGCGTGGGGACAGGCATGACTGAAGCTTTCTTT.

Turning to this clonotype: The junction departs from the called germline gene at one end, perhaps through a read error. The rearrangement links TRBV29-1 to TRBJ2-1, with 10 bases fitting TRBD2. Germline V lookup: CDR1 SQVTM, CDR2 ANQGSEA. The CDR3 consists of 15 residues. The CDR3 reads CSVDSGRLSYNGQFF. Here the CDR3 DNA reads TGCAGCGTCGATAGCGGGAGGTTATCCTACAATGGGCAGTTCTTC.

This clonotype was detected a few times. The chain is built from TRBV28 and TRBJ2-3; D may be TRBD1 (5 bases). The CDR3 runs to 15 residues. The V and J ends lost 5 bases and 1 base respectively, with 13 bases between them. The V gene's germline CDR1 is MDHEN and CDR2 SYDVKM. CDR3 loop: CASSEDRPGTDTQYF. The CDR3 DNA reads TGTGCCAGCAGTGAAGACAGACCGGGCACAGATACGCAGTATTTT.

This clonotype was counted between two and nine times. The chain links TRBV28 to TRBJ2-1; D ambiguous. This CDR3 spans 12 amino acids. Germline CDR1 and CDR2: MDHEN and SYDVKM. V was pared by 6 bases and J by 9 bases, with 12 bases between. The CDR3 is CASSSPIGEQFF. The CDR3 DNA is TGTGCCAGCAGCTCCCCAATAGGTGAGCAGTTCTTC.

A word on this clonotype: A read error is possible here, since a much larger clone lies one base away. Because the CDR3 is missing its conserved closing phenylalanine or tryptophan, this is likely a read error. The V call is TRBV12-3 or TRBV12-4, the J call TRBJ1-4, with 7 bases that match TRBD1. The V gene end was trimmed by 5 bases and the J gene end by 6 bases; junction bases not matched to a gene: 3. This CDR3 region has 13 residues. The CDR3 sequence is CASSRGLDEKLFS. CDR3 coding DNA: TGTGCCAGCAGTAGGGGGCTCGATGAAAAACTGTTTTCT.

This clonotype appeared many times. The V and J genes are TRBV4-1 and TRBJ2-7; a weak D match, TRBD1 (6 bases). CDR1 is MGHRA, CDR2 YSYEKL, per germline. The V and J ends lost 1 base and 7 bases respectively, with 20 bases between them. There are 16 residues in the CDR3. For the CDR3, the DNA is TGCGCCAGCAGCCAAGCTTCGGGACAAGGACCGGGGGAGCAGTACTTC. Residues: CASSQASGQGPGEQYF.

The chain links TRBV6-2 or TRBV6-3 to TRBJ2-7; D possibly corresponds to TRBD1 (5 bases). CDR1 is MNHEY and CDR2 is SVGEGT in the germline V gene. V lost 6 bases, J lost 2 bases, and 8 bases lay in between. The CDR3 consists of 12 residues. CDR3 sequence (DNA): TGTGCCAGCAGAAGACAGACCTACGAGCAGTACTTC. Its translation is CASRRQTYEQYF.

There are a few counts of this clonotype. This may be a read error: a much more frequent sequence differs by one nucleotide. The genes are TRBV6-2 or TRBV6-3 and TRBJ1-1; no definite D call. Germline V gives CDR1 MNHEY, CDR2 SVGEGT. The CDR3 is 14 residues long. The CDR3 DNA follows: TGTGCCAGCTGTTATCGCGGACCGAACACTGAAGCTTTCTTT. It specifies CASCYRGPNTEAFF.

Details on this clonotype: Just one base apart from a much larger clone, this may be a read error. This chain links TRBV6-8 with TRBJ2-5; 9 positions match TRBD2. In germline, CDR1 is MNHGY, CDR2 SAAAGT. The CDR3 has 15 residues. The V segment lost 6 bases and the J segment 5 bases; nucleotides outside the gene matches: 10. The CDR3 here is CASSRLAEGRETQYF. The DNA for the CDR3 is TGTGCCAGCAGCCGACTAGCGGAAGGGCGGGAGACCCAGTACTTC.

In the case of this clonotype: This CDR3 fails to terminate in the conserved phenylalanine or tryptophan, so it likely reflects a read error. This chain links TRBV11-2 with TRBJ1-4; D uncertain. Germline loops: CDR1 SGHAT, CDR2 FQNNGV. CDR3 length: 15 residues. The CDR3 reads CASSLGADVNEELFL. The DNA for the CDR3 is TGTGCCAGCAGCTTAGGGGCCGACGTGAATGAAGAACTGTTTTTG.